One and the same sample provided the 18 T cell receptor beta chains below, sequenced in a study of blood T cell repertoires in COVID-19. Only in-frame clones appear in the TCRdb table, and some are missing; sequencing was by immunoSEQ multiplex PCR. The data hold some 91,000 clones, with about three quarters observed a single time. Sample: peripheral blood. Every receptor here comes from a man between 70 and 80 years old with acute or convalescent COVID-19.

This clone was seen ten or more times. The rearrangement uses TRBV5-1 and TRBJ2-1; possible D gene TRBD1, 6 bases. CDR1 and CDR2 from the germline V gene are SGHRS and YFSETQ. The CDR3 length is 14 residues. The V gene lost 0 bases and the J gene lost 7 bases, with 11 bases spanning the gap. The CDR3 coding sequence is TGCGCCAGCAGCTTGGGATCAGGGGTGAATGAGCAGTTCTTC. It codes for CASSLGSGVNEQFF. Supplemented by reference TRBV5-1 and TRBJ2-1, the full variable domain reads KAGVTQTPRYLIKTRGQQVTLSCSPISGHRSVSWYQQTPGQGLQFLFEYFSETQRNKGNFPGRFSGRQFSNSRSEMNVSTLELGDSALYLCASSLGSGVNEQFFGPGTRLTVL.

The gene calls are TRBV7-2 and TRBJ1-1; TRBD1 matches at 7 bases. Germline values: CDR1 SGHTA, CDR2 FQGNSA. The CDR3 length is 14 residues. Germline trimming cut 3 bases from V and 5 bases from J; bases unmatched to any gene: 6. The CDR3 DNA reads as TGTGCCAGCAGCTTCTTGACAGGGAGGACTGAAGCTTTCTTT. It translates to CASSFLTGRTEAFF.

The V and J genes are TRBV4-1 and TRBJ2-6; TRBD1 is a possible D gene (5 bases). V dropped 3 bases and J dropped 0 bases, with 21 bases sitting between them. The CDR3 has 20 residues. Germline CDR1 reads MGHRA; CDR2 reads YSYEKL. The CDR3 nucleotides read TGCGCCAGCAGCCACTACGACAGCTCCAAACAATACTCTGGGGCCAACGTCCTGACTTTC. It encodes CASSHYDSSKQYSGANVLTF.

The CDR3 protein is CASRREGVNEKLFF. The CDR3 DNA reads as TGTGCCAGCAGGCGCGAGGGGGTTAATGAAAAACTGTTTTTT. The J gene is TRBJ1-4, the V gene TRBV27; maybe TRBD1 (6 bases). The CDR3 consists of 14 residues. Trimming shortened V by 6 bases and J by 4 bases, and 12 bases separated the two germline ends. The V gene's germline CDR1 is MNHEY and CDR2 SMNVEV (reference sequence).

The chain has TRBV10-1 and TRBJ2-5, with a weak D call TRBD2 (5 bases). V was pared by 2 bases and J by 5 bases, with 12 bases between. Germline V lookup: CDR1 WNHNN, CDR2 SYGVQD (reference sequence). This CDR3 comprises 14 residues. CDR3 DNA: TGCGCCAGCAGTGAGACCGGGAAAGGGGAGACCCAGTACTTC. Residues: CASSETGKGETQYF.

This chain joins TRBV29-1 and TRBJ2-3, with 11 bases that match TRBD1. The CDR3 loop spans 15 amino acids. V gave up 0 bases and J gave up 5 bases; unmatched junction bases: 4. Germline-derived CDR1 and CDR2 are SQVTM and ANQGSEA. The CDR3 loop reads CSVEDRGQGEDTQYF. DNA of the CDR3: TGCAGCGTTGAAGATAGGGGACAGGGGGAAGATACGCAGTATTTT.

J is TRBJ1-1 and V is TRBV7-9; D remains unclear. Trimming cost V 4 bases and J 3 bases, with 15 bases left between them. Germline V CDR1 and CDR2: SEHNR, FQNEAQ (reference sequence). The length of the CDR3 is 15 residues. The chain's CDR3 is CASSSPSAGHTEAFF. CDR3 in DNA: TGTGCCAGCAGCTCCCCTTCAGCGGGTCACACTGAAGCTTTCTTT.

The rearrangement uses TRBV7-2 and TRBJ2-2, with D tentatively TRBD1 (5 bases). CDR3 length equals 15 residues. CDR1 is SGHTA, CDR2 FQGNSA, per germline. Deletions cut 4 bases from V and 6 bases from J, with 15 bases between. The CDR3 sequence is CASSSPSRGAGELFF. The CDR3 DNA follows: TGTGCCAGCAGCTCACCTTCTAGGGGCGCCGGGGAGCTGTTTTTT.

The chain carries TRBV28 and TRBJ1-4; 7 nucleotides line up with TRBD1. The CDR3 covers 14 residues. V trimming: 6 bases; J trimming: 5 bases; junction bases outside the gene matches: 6. Germline V CDR1 and CDR2: MDHEN, SYDVKM. DNA for the CDR3: TGTGCCAGCAGACGGGGACAGCTGAATGAAAAACTGTTTTTT. Protein sequence: CASRRGQLNEKLFF. Full variable domain (remainder filled in from reference TRBV28 and TRBJ1-4): DVKVTQSSRYLVKRTGEKVFLECVQDMDHENMFWYRQDPGLGLRLIYFSYDVKMKEKGDIPEGYSVSREKKERFSLILESASTNQTSMYLCASRRGQLNEKLFFGSGTQLSVL.

The chain recombines TRBV27 with TRBJ2-7; D not resolved. The CDR3 sequence is 15 residues long. Between the trimmed V and J ends, which lost 2 bases and 4 bases, there was a span of 15 bases. Looked up from germline, CDR1 is MNHEY and CDR2 is SMNVEV (reference sequence). CDR3 in DNA: TGTGCCAGCAGTTTAAGTTTGGGCAGAACGTACGAGCAGTACTTC. Residues: CASSLSLGRTYEQYF.

The V gene is TRBV11-2, the J gene TRBJ2-3; no firm D call. V lost 0 bases and J lost 4, with 8 bases in between. CDR3 size: 14 residues. The germline CDR1 and CDR2 sequences are SGHAT and FQNNGV. The CDR3 spells CASSLEVEADTQYF. The CDR3 region has the DNA TGTGCCAGCAGCTTAGAGGTCGAGGCAGATACGCAGTATTTT.

This clone was seen more than once but under ten times. This sequence joins TRBV7-9 and TRBJ1-1, with a possible D match to TRBD1 (5 bases). Germline assignment: CDR1 SEHNR and CDR2 FQNEAQ (reference sequence). The V end lost 4 bases, the J end lost 0 bases, and 18 bases lay between the germline ends. The CDR3 loop spans 17 amino acids. In nucleotides, the CDR3 is TGTGCCAGCAGCTCTACGGGGGTGCCGCAGATGAACACTGAAGCTTTCTTT. It is translated as CASSSTGVPQMNTEAFF.

V and J are TRBV6-5 and TRBJ2-1; TRBD1 might be the D (6 bases). Trimming removed 6 bases at V and 2 bases at J, with 11 bases between. Germline CDR1 is MNHEY and CDR2 is SVGAGI. The CDR3 loop spans 14 amino acids. Written as DNA, the CDR3 is TGTGCCAGCAGCCGTCGGACAGCCTACAATGAGCAGTTCTTC. Its translation: CASSRRTAYNEQFF.

The rearrangement links TRBV6-5 to TRBJ1-6, with TRBD1 matching over 12 bases. The junction had 4 bases not matched to a gene; V was cut back by 0 bases and J by 10 bases. Germline CDR1 MNHEY, CDR2 SVGAGI. This CDR3 region has 16 residues. The CDR3 DNA reads TGTGCCAGCAGTTACTCGGGGGACAGGGGGCAATCACCCCTCCACTTT. Residues: CASSYSGDRGQSPLHF.

The V and J genes are TRBV28 and TRBJ1-5; 8 bases align to TRBD1. Germline-derived CDR1 and CDR2 are MDHEN and SYDVKM. CDR3 length equals 16 residues. After removal of 6 bases from V and 7 bases from J, the junction contained 14 bases not matched to a gene. CDR3 nucleotide sequence: TGTGCCAGCAGCGATCCCTACAGGGGGACGGGGCAGCCCCAGCATTTT. Its protein is CASSDPYRGTGQPQHF.

The chain joins TRBV5-1 to TRBJ2-5, with TRBD1 as a possible D gene (6 bases). This CDR3 has 15 amino acids. Germline V gene lookup returns CDR1 SGHRS and CDR2 YFSETQ. The V gene lost 0 bases and the J gene lost 2 bases, with 11 bases spanning the gap. The CDR3 sequence: CASSLVWDKQETQYF. CDR3 DNA: TGCGCCAGCAGCTTGGTGTGGGACAAACAAGAGACCCAGTACTTC.

This clone was detected a few times. The chain uses TRBV28 and TRBJ1-3, with 7 bases aligning to TRBD1. J gave up 0 bases and V 6 bases, and 5 bases lay outside the gene matches. Germline CDR1 MDHEN, CDR2 SYDVKM. This CDR3 is 15 amino acids long. CDR3 protein: CASRGTESSGNTIYF. The CDR3 DNA follows: TGTGCCAGCAGGGGGACAGAGAGCTCTGGAAACACCATATATTTT.

The V gene is TRBV6-6, the J gene TRBJ2-7; D is possibly TRBD1 (6 bases). V gave up 6 bases and J gave up 2 bases, with 14 bases separating them. This CDR3 comprises 14 residues. Per germline, CDR1 MNHNY and CDR2 SVGAGI (reference sequence). The CDR3 here is CASSLAGDTYEQYV. DNA of the CDR3: TGTGCCAGCAGCCTCGCCGGGGACACCTACGAGCAGTACGTC.